Below are 21 T cell receptor beta chains sequenced from a single sample in a study of CD8 T cells in Susac syndrome (dated by TCRdb to about 2019). Library preparation used the immunoSEQ multiplex PCR assay. RNA was extracted using the RNeasy kit, and about 0.45 to 1 ug of the RNA was reverse transcribed with random hexamers. TCRdb trimmed public reads at Q25 via fastp, called clones via MiXCR and kept in-frame beta chains. Duplicate CDR3 protein sequences are folded into a single record with the most common DNA and genes. This sample lists 69,000 or so distinct CDR3 sequences; around 93% were detected once. About 0.26% of the sample rests with the top ten. Sequencing used CD8+ T cells from PBMCs. The receptors originated from a human donor in good health.

The V gene is TRBV7-8, the J gene TRBJ2-2, with D unresolved. Germline V gene lookup returns CDR1 SGHVS and CDR2 FQNEAQ. Trimming stripped 2 bases from V and 1 base from J, with 5 bases between. The CDR3 consists of 14 residues. CDR3 nucleotides: TGTGCCAGCAGCTTAAGATGGAACACCGGGGAGCTGTTTTTT. It encodes CASSLRWNTGELFF.

The chain carries TRBV7-6 and TRBJ2-7, with D perhaps being TRBD1 or TRBD2 (5 bases each). The germline V gene encodes CDR1 SGHVS and CDR2 FNYEAQ. The CDR3 spans 15 residues. V gave up 5 bases and J gave up 2 bases, with 16 bases separating them. The CDR3: CASSPGVRGPYEQYV. CDR3 nucleotide sequence: TGTGCCAGCAGCCCTGGGGTGAGGGGTCCCTACGAGCAGTACGTC.

The chain uses TRBV11-2 and TRBJ2-2, with 7 nucleotides matching TRBD2. CDR1 is SGHAT, CDR2 FQNNGV, per germline. V shed 4 bases, J shed 2 bases, and the junction held 4 bases outside the gene matches. The CDR3 has 15 residues. The CDR3 coding sequence is TGTGCCAGCAGCTCGGGACTATCTAACACCGGGGAGCTGTTTTTT. Its translation is CASSSGLSNTGELFF.

CDR3 coding DNA: TGTGCCAGCAGCTTGGGTGGGGGTTTGACCCAGTACTTC. Translation: CASSLGGGLTQYF. The J gene is TRBJ2-5, the V gene TRBV5-6; either TRBD1 or TRBD2 may supply D (5 bases each). The CDR3 runs 13 residues. Trimming removed 0 bases at V and 7 bases at J, with 10 bases between. Germline CDR1 SGHDT, CDR2 YYEEEE.

J is TRBJ2-7 and V is TRBV7-3; 7 bases are a match to TRBD1. In germline, CDR1 is SGHTA, CDR2 FQGTGA. This CDR3 is 13 amino acids long. The CDR3 coding sequence is TGTGCCAGCAGCTACAGGGGTTGCTACGAACAGTACGTC. Translating it yields CASSYRGCYEQYV.

J is TRBJ2-3 and V is TRBV12-3 or TRBV12-4; D unclear. This CDR3 has 11 residues. Trimming stripped 2 bases from V and 4 bases from J, with 1 base between. The CDR3 DNA is TGTGCCAGCAGTTTATCAGATACGCAGTATTTT. It is translated as CASSLSDTQYF.

The CDR3 loop reads CATSDEGIGSYNEQFF. CDR3 nucleotides: TGTGCCACCAGTGATGAGGGGATAGGGTCCTACAATGAGCAGTTCTTC. This chain uses TRBV24-1 with TRBJ2-1; D possibly matches TRBD1 or TRBD2 (5 bases each). Per the germline V gene, CDR1 is KGHDR and CDR2 is SFDVKD. The V and J ends lost 3 bases and 1 base respectively, with 12 bases between them. There are 16 residues in the CDR3.

J is TRBJ1-5 and V is TRBV4-3; D remains unclear. The CDR3 is 17 residues long. V was pared by 3 bases and J by 0 bases, with 15 bases between. Germline loops: CDR1 LGHNA, CDR2 YSLEER. The chain's CDR3 is CASSHSIGTVSNQPQHF. The DNA for the CDR3 is TGCGCCAGCAGCCACTCCATAGGCACAGTTAGCAATCAGCCCCAGCATTTT.

This chain uses TRBV3-1 with TRBJ2-7; D possibly corresponds to TRBD1 (6 bases). Trimming removed 5 bases at V and 3 bases at J, with 17 bases between. CDR1 LGHDT and CDR2 YNNKEL come from the germline V gene (reference sequence). This CDR3 is built from 15 residues. The CDR3 DNA reads TGTGCCAGCAGCTATGGACTTGGGGGCTTCTACGAGCAGTACGTC. Amino acids: CASSYGLGGFYEQYV.

V usage is TRBV5-1 and J usage is TRBJ1-6; a possible D gene is TRBD1 (5 bases). The CDR3 has 16 amino acids. Between the trimmed V and J ends, which lost 4 bases and 4 bases, there was a span of 15 bases. CDR1 is SGHRS and CDR2 is YFSETQ in the germline V gene. The CDR3 DNA sequence: TGCGCCAGCAGCCACGATCGGGGGATATATAATTCACCCCTCCACTTT. Its translation: CASSHDRGIYNSPLHF.

This rearrangement joins TRBV2 to TRBJ1-3, with D unresolved. Germline V gene lookup returns CDR1 SNHLY and CDR2 FYNNEI. V lost 8 bases, J lost 4 bases, and 15 bases lay in between. This CDR3 comprises 14 residues. The CDR3 spells CASYLPRIGNTIYF. CDR3 DNA: TGTGCCAGCTACTTGCCGAGGATAGGAAACACCATATATTTT.

Concerning this clonotype: Germline and junction disagree at one end, which may indicate a read error. CDR3 protein: CASSPPIGSENTIYF. CDR3 in DNA: TGTGCCAGCAGCCCCCCGATCGGATCTGAAAACACCATATATTTT. V usage is TRBV7-9 and J usage is TRBJ1-3; no definite D call. In germline, CDR1 is SEHNR, CDR2 FQNEAQ (reference sequence). The length of the CDR3 is 15 residues.

The gene calls are TRBV5-1 and TRBJ1-5, with D uncertain. Trimming took off 0 bases at V and 4 bases at J, with 5 bases between the two ends. Germline-derived CDR1 and CDR2 are SGHRS and YFSETQ. The CDR3 spans 13 residues. CDR3 region: CASSLAGNQPQHF. Here the CDR3 DNA reads TGCGCCAGCAGCTTGGCGGGGAATCAGCCCCAGCATTTT.

This chain connects TRBV9 to TRBJ2-5; the D gene is possibly TRBD2 (5 bases). The CDR3 is 13 amino acids. The germline V gene has CDR1 SGDLS and CDR2 YYNGEE. Between the trimmed V and J ends, which lost 2 bases and 0 bases, there was a span of 5 bases. CDR3 nucleotide sequence: TGTGCCAGCAGCGTGAGGGACCAAGAGACCCAGTACTTC. It codes for CASSVRDQETQYF.

CDR3 nucleotides: TGTGCCACCAGCAGAGATGACAGGGCAGATACGCAGTATTTT. It encodes CATSRDDRADTQYF. The chain couples TRBV15 to TRBJ2-3, with 7 bases matching TRBD1. The germline V gene has CDR1 LNHNV and CDR2 YYDKDF (reference sequence). The CDR3 sequence is 14 residues long. Trimming at V came to 0 bases and at J to 4 bases, leaving 1 base not matched to a gene.

The chain joins TRBV28 to TRBJ2-7, with D perhaps TRBD2 (5 bases). The germline V gene encodes CDR1 MDHEN and CDR2 SYDVKM. Between the trimmed V and J ends, which lost 6 bases and 2 bases, there was a span of 11 bases. CDR3 length: 13 residues. The CDR3 region is CASRLDGAYEQYF. CDR3 nucleotides: TGTGCCAGCAGGTTGGACGGGGCCTACGAGCAGTACTTC. Filled out from reference TRBV28 and TRBJ2-7, the complete variable domain reads DVKVTQSSRYLVKRTGEKVFLECVQDMDHENMFWYRQDPGLGLRLIYFSYDVKMKEKGDIPEGYSVSREKKERFSLILESASTNQTSMYLCASRLDGAYEQYFGPGTRLTVT.

V usage is TRBV2 and J usage is TRBJ1-2; D is ambiguous. Per germline, CDR1 SNHLY and CDR2 FYNNEI. This CDR3 region has 14 residues. V shed 1 base and J shed 6 bases, with 12 bases lying between them. CDR3 amino acids: CASSEERPVDGYTF. CDR3 sequence (DNA): TGTGCCAGCAGTGAAGAAAGACCGGTCGATGGCTACACCTTC.

CDR3 coding DNA: TGTGCCAGCAGCCCCATAGCGGGGGGGCCCAAAAACATTCAGTACTTC. Protein: CASSPIAGGPKNIQYF. The V gene is TRBV3-1, the J gene TRBJ2-4, with 11 positions matching TRBD2. CDR1 is LGHDT and CDR2 is YNNKEL in the germline V gene (reference sequence). This CDR3 is 16 amino acids long. The V and J ends lost 4 bases and 2 bases, in that order; junction bases with no gene match: 4.

The genes are TRBV2 and TRBJ2-7, with 9 nucleotides matching TRBD1. This CDR3 has 14 residues. Looked up from germline, CDR1 is SNHLY and CDR2 is FYNNEI. The J segment lost 3 bases and the V segment lost 5 bases, leaving 5 bases of the junction unmatched. The CDR3 here is CASSPRDRVYEQYV. CDR3 sequence (DNA): TGTGCCAGCAGTCCCCGGGACAGGGTCTACGAGCAGTACGTC.

The chain uses TRBV6-4 and TRBJ2-3; 11 bases are a match to TRBD2. V shed 8 bases, J shed 5 bases, and the junction held 9 bases outside the gene matches. The germline V gene has CDR1 MRHNA and CDR2 SNTAGT. The CDR3 sequence is 15 residues long. This chain's CDR3 is CASGGSGGAVDTQYF. The CDR3 DNA sequence: TGTGCCAGCGGGGGTAGCGGGGGGGCCGTAGATACGCAGTATTTT.

The chain has TRBV12-3 or TRBV12-4 and TRBJ1-5, with D unclear. CDR3 length: 14 residues. Between the trimmed V and J ends, which lost 1 base and 4 bases, there was a span of 8 bases. The CDR3 DNA follows: TGTGCCAGCAGTTTAGAGCACGGAAATCAGCCCCAGCATTTT. As protein: CASSLEHGNQPQHF.